One and the same sample provided the 27 T cell receptor beta chains below, sequenced in a study of blood T cell repertoires in COVID-19. Using immunoSEQ multiplex PCR, the repertoire was profiled, and TCRdb retains in-frame clones only, with some absent. The data hold approximately 210,000 clones, with approximately 80% observed a single time. What was sequenced was PBMCs or T cells enriched from blood (not recorded which). The receptors were gathered from a man aged 30 to 39 with acute COVID-19.

The chain employs TRBV5-3 and TRBJ2-1, with D tentatively TRBD1 (6 bases). TRBV5-3 is identified as an open reading frame with a role that is uncertain. CDR3 length: 15 residues. V was shortened by 4 bases and J by 5 bases, with 16 bases between the two germline ends. The CDR3 region has the DNA TGTGCCAGAAGCACACGCCGGGACACGCACAATGAGCAGTTCTTC. Protein product: CARSTRRDTHNEQFF.

This clone was recorded many times. The chain employs TRBV15 and TRBJ1-1, with TRBD1 matching 10 bases. Trimming removed 3 bases from V and 2 bases from J; junction bases left unmatched: 9. Germline CDR1 LNHNV, CDR2 YYDKDF (reference sequence). This CDR3 comprises 17 residues. This CDR3 is CATSSDRGLKANTEAFF. CDR3 bases: TGTGCCACCAGCAGTGACAGGGGGCTGAAGGCCAACACTGAAGCTTTCTTT.

The rearrangement links TRBV5-4 to TRBJ1-2; possible D gene TRBD1, 6 bases. Germline CDR1 SGHNT, CDR2 YYREEE (reference sequence). This CDR3 spans 16 amino acids. Trimming pared 4 bases from V and 1 base from J, leaving 17 bases between. Written as DNA, the CDR3 is TGTGCCAGCAGCCCTCCGCTTGGGGGCGATAACTATGGCTACACCTTC. Protein sequence: CASSPPLGGDNYGYTF.

This chain joins TRBV12-3 or TRBV12-4 and TRBJ2-3, with D unresolved. Trimming removed 5 bases at V and 4 bases at J, with 7 bases between. The CDR3 has 12 amino acids. The CDR3 sequence is CASSPNADTQYF. CDR3 DNA: TGTGCCAGCAGTCCTAACGCAGATACGCAGTATTTT.

This clone was recorded once. The chain has TRBV19 and TRBJ2-2, with 9 bases matching TRBD2. The CDR3 sequence is 17 residues long. Germline V gene lookup returns CDR1 LNHDA and CDR2 SQIVND (reference sequence). The trim removed 3 bases at V and 5 bases at J, leaving 10 bases unmatched. The CDR3 spells CASSIRSGGLNTGELFF. The CDR3 nucleotides read TGTGCCAGTAGTATTCGGAGCGGGGGGCTAAATACCGGGGAGCTGTTTTTT.

This clone has a single count. The rearrangement joins TRBV19 to TRBJ1-4; D remains ambiguous. The germline CDR1 and CDR2 sequences are LNHDA and SQIVND (reference sequence). This CDR3 is built from 13 residues. Trimming removed 10 bases at V and 8 bases at J, with 17 bases between. CDR3: CATESPLSEKLFF. CDR3 DNA: TGTGCCACCGAGAGCCCGCTGAGCGAAAAACTGTTTTTT.

The chain uses TRBV6-5 and TRBJ2-2; the D gene is possibly TRBD2 (6 bases). The germline V gene has CDR1 MNHEY and CDR2 SVGAGI. V lost 2 bases to trimming and J lost 3 bases, with 13 bases between them. This CDR3 is built from 16 residues. CDR3 sequence (DNA): TGTGCCAGCAGTTACGGGGGAGGTCGCGACACCGGGGAGCTGTTTTTT. Protein: CASSYGGGRDTGELFF.

CDR3 region: CASRYARNEQFF. CDR3 coding DNA: TGTGCCAGCAGATACGCGAGGAATGAGCAGTTCTTC. J is TRBJ2-1 and V is TRBV2; D is ambiguous. V was shortened by 6 bases and J by 7 bases, with 10 bases between the two germline ends. Germline values: CDR1 SNHLY, CDR2 FYNNEI. The CDR3 has 12 amino acids.

The rearrangement joins TRBV9 to TRBJ2-3, with 7 bases lining up with TRBD2. CDR3 length: 14 amino acids. Germline-derived CDR1 and CDR2 are SGDLS and YYNGEE. Trimming cost V 0 bases and J 3 bases; bases outside gene matches: 1. CDR3 protein: CASSVVGGTDTQYF. DNA of the CDR3: TGTGCCAGCAGCGTAGTGGGGGGGACAGATACGCAGTATTTT.

The chain has TRBV5-1 and TRBJ2-7; possibly TRBD1 for D (6 bases). Looked up from germline, CDR1 is SGHRS and CDR2 is YFSETQ. The CDR3 is 14 amino acids. V dropped 1 base and J dropped 5 bases, with 13 bases sitting between them. This chain's CDR3 is CASSLLGTSHEQYF. In nucleotides, the CDR3 is TGCGCCAGCAGCTTGTTAGGGACAAGCCACGAGCAGTACTTC.

CDR3 region: CASSDTYEQYF. The CDR3 nucleotides are TGTGCCAGCAGTGATACCTACGAGCAGTACTTC. The J gene is TRBJ2-7, the V gene TRBV6-1, with D unclear. CDR1 is MNHNS and CDR2 is SASEGT in the germline V gene. The CDR3 spans 11 residues. The V end was cut by 3 bases, the J end by 2 bases, with 2 bases between.

The chain is built from TRBV15 and TRBJ1-1; the match to TRBD1 covers 7 bases. From germline, CDR1 is LNHNV and CDR2 YYDKDF (reference sequence). The junction had 5 bases not matched to a gene; V was cut back by 3 bases and J by 1 base. The length of the CDR3 is 15 residues. The CDR3 DNA reads TGTGCCACCAGCAGTGGGTGGGACAGGAACACTGAAGCTTTCTTT. Translating it yields CATSSGWDRNTEAFF.

This clone came up once. This rearrangement joins TRBV30 to TRBJ1-5, with a weak D call TRBD1 (5 bases). The V gene's germline CDR1 is GTSNPN and CDR2 SVGIG (reference sequence). V gave up 2 bases and J gave up 4 bases, with 12 bases separating them. The CDR3 sequence is 14 residues long. In nucleotides, the CDR3 is TGTGCCTGGAGTAGGGCAGGGCCAAATCAGCCCCAGCATTTT. Translation: CAWSRAGPNQPQHF.

This clone has a handful of counts. J is TRBJ2-3 and V is TRBV18; D remains unclear. The germline gives CDR1 KGHSH, CDR2 LQKENI. Trimming took 4 bases from V and 0 from J, leaving 17 bases between them. The CDR3 loop spans 17 amino acids. As DNA, the CDR3 is TGTGCCAGCTCACTCCGTAGAGATTTAGCCAGCACAGATACGCAGTATTTT. Encoded protein: CASSLRRDLASTDTQYF.

The V call is TRBV5-1, the J call TRBJ2-7; 9 bases line up with TRBD2. This CDR3 has 14 residues. V lost 4 bases, J lost 5 bases, and 7 bases stayed unmatched. Germline V gene data show CDR1 as SGHRS and CDR2 as YFSETQ. The CDR3 DNA sequence: TGCGCCAGCAGCCCAGGGACTAGCAGGGACGAGCAGTACTTC. Amino acids: CASSPGTSRDEQYF.

About this clone itself: Within the sample, other DNA sequences also encode this same CDR3. The chain has TRBV29-1 and TRBJ1-1; no reliable D call. Germline V gives CDR1 SQVTM, CDR2 ANQGSEA. With 4 bases removed from V and 5 bases from J, the gap between germline ends came to 5 bases. The CDR3 contains 10 residues. As DNA, the CDR3 is TGCAGCGTTGGAGGGACTGAAGCTTTCTTT. This gives the protein CSVGGTEAFF.

The chain carries TRBV19 and TRBJ1-1, with no clear D. The length of the CDR3 is 13 residues. Germline CDR1 and CDR2: LNHDA and SQIVND (reference sequence). Deletions cut 3 bases from V and 8 bases from J, with 13 bases between. The CDR3 region has the DNA TGTGCCAGTAGTATGATTCTGGGCCCAGAAGCTTTCTTT. Protein product: CASSMILGPEAFF.

J is TRBJ1-5 and V is TRBV6-2 or TRBV6-3; possible D gene TRBD1, 5 bases. The length of the CDR3 is 16 residues. Trimming removed 0 bases at V and 2 bases at J, with 11 bases between. Germline-derived CDR1 and CDR2 are MNHEY and SVGEGT. Written as DNA, the CDR3 is TGTGCCAGCAGTTACTCGACTAGGGGAGGCAATCAGCCCCAGCATTTT. Translating gives CASSYSTRGGNQPQHF.

J is TRBJ2-3 and V is TRBV5-1; a weak D match, TRBD2 (7 bases). CDR3 length: 14 residues. With 1 base removed from V and 4 bases from J, the gap between germline ends came to 10 bases. The germline gives CDR1 SGHRS, CDR2 YFSETQ. CDR3 DNA: TGCGCCAGCAGCTTGAGGGGGGGCCCAGATACGCAGTATTTT. Its protein is CASSLRGGPDTQYF.

A single count supports this clone. This chain joins TRBV27 and TRBJ1-2, with TRBD1 matching over 12 bases. Germline values: CDR1 MNHEY, CDR2 SMNVEV (reference sequence). Unmatched junction bases numbered 9, after V lost 7 bases and J lost 6 bases. The CDR3 runs 15 residues. CDR3 DNA: TGTGCCAGCAACGACCCGGGACAGGGGGCCCATGGCTACACCTTC. As protein: CASNDPGQGAHGYTF.

The chain couples TRBV6-5 to TRBJ2-7; D is unresolved. Germline V CDR1 and CDR2: MNHEY, SVGAGI. The CDR3 covers 13 residues. The V end was cut by 0 bases, the J end by 0 bases, with 3 bases between. CDR3 loop: CASSYSSSYEQYF. In DNA form, the CDR3 reads TGTGCCAGCAGTTACTCGAGCTCCTACGAGCAGTACTTC.

V gene TRBV12-5 combines with J gene TRBJ1-2; D remains ambiguous. Between the trimmed V and J ends, which lost 1 base and 10 bases, there was a span of 13 bases. The CDR3 is 13 residues long. CDR1 is LGHNT, CDR2 FRNRAP, per germline. CDR3 loop: CASGLALGSDYTF. The CDR3 DNA sequence: TGTGCTAGTGGTTTGGCCCTTGGGAGTGACTACACCTTC.

This clone came up a few times. This sequence joins TRBV27 and TRBJ1-2; TRBD1 agrees at 9 bases. V lost 4 bases to trimming and J lost 10 bases; unmatched junction nucleotides: 10. CDR3 size: 14 residues. Germline V gene data show CDR1 as MNHEY and CDR2 as SMNVEV (reference sequence). This chain's CDR3 is CASSSRTGVSVYTF. CDR3 DNA sequence: TGTGCCAGCAGTTCCAGGACAGGGGTGAGCGTCTACACCTTC.

This chain connects TRBV4-2 to TRBJ2-1, with a tentative D call TRBD2 (6 bases). From germline, CDR1 is LGHNA and CDR2 YNFKEQ. The CDR3 loop spans 16 amino acids. V was clipped by 1 base and J by 3 bases, with 13 bases between them. In DNA, the CDR3 is TGTGCCAGCAGCCAAGCGACTAGTGGAAGCTACAATGAGCAGTTCTTC. It yields the protein CASSQATSGSYNEQFF.

This clone was counted many times. The genes are TRBV7-9 and TRBJ2-5; D is possibly TRBD2 (5 bases). Germline V gives CDR1 SEHNR, CDR2 FQNEAQ (reference sequence). The CDR3 covers 14 residues. V lost 2 bases and J 5 bases, leaving 12 bases between the germline ends. The CDR3 loop is CASSLLEGRETQYF. CDR3 in DNA: TGTGCCAGCAGCTTATTAGAGGGAAGGGAGACCCAGTACTTC.

The chain combines TRBV29-1 with TRBJ1-1, with TRBD1 identical over 7 bases. The CDR3 consists of 14 residues. Looked up from germline, CDR1 is SQVTM and CDR2 is ANQGSEA. With 7 bases clipped from V and 3 bases from J, the junction kept 11 bases outside the gene matches. The CDR3 coding sequence is TGCAGCGCCCTCACGACAGGGTTTTACACTGAAGCTTTCTTT. Its translation: CSALTTGFYTEAFF.

Written as DNA, the CDR3 is TGCGCCAGCAGCTTGGGGGGACTAGCGGGGCGCACAGATACGCAGTATTTT. Amino acids: CASSLGGLAGRTDTQYF. V is TRBV5-1 and J is TRBJ2-3; the match to TRBD2 covers 13 bases. Germline V gene lookup returns CDR1 SGHRS and CDR2 YFSETQ. V dropped 0 bases and J dropped 1; count of bases not matched to a gene: 2. The CDR3 loop spans 17 amino acids.